Each of the 6 T cell receptor beta chains below was sequenced from the same sample in a study of radiotherapy plus CTLA-4 blockade in lung cancer (dated by TCRdb to the late 2010s). The library was produced with the immunoSEQ multiplex PCR assay. Not all clones reach the TCRdb copy of this immuneACCESS table, which keeps in-frame sequences only. Checked studies attribute under half of the gap to unresolved V genes and leave the rest unexplained. Recorded for this sample are 53,000 or so clones; around nine tenths of them occurred a single time. The ten largest clonotypes hold 6% to 8% of the sample. Material: peripheral blood, obtained from a patient treated with radiotherapy plus ipilimumab. These receptor sequences come from a human donor with non-small cell lung cancer whose response to radiotherapy plus ipilimumab could not be evaluated.

The chain couples TRBV7-2 to TRBJ1-6; 9 bases match TRBD1. CDR3 length equals 16 residues. V lost 0 bases, J lost 8 bases, and 5 bases stayed unmatched. Germline V lookup: CDR1 SGHTA, CDR2 FQGNSA. The CDR3 sequence is CASSLAFGDRDSPLHF. Here the CDR3 DNA reads TGTGCCAGCAGCTTAGCATTCGGGGACAGGGATTCACCCCTCCACTTT.

This chain uses TRBV7-2 with TRBJ2-4; 14 bases are shared with TRBD2. The V and J ends lost 0 bases and 11 bases, in that order; junction bases with no gene match: 3. This CDR3 contains 15 residues. Germline CDR1 is SGHTA and CDR2 is FQGNSA. CDR3: CASSLAGTSGSLQYF. CDR3 bases: TGTGCCAGCAGCTTAGCCGGGACTAGCGGGAGTCTTCAGTACTTC.

The chain recombines TRBV27 with TRBJ2-1; 9 positions match TRBD1. This CDR3 has 16 amino acids. Losses at the gene ends were 8 bases for V and 1 base for J; bases not matched to a gene: 9. Germline V lookup: CDR1 MNHEY, CDR2 SMNVEV (reference sequence). CDR3 bases: TGTGCCAGCGCCGCCGGGACAGGGTGGTCCTACAATGAGCAGTTCTTC. Translation: CASAAGTGWSYNEQFF.

The V and J genes are TRBV7-2 and TRBJ2-1; a possible D gene is TRBD2 (6 bases). V was pared by 1 base and J by 9 bases, with 19 bases between. The CDR3 sequence is 16 residues long. From germline, CDR1 is SGHTA and CDR2 FQGNSA. CDR3 nucleotides: TGTGCCAGCAGCTTAGGAGGGTTGCGGGGAAGGGGTGAGCAGTTCTTC. It yields the protein CASSLGGLRGRGEQFF. Full variable domain (outside the CDR3, taken from reference TRBV7-2 and TRBJ2-1): GAGVSQSPSNKVTEKGKDVELRCDPISGHTALYWYRQSLGQGLEFLIYFQGNSAPDKSGLPSDRFSAERTGGSVSTLTIQRTQQEDSAVYLCASSLGGLRGRGEQFFGPGTRLTVL.

The chain recombines TRBV29-1 with TRBJ2-3, with D possibly matching TRBD1 (6 bases). CDR1 SQVTM and CDR2 ANQGSEA come from the germline V gene. V was pared by 2 bases and J by 2 bases, with 11 bases between. This CDR3 is built from 14 residues. CDR3 amino acids: CSVERDKSTDTQYF. CDR3 nucleotides: TGCAGCGTTGAAAGGGACAAGTCCACAGATACGCAGTATTTT.

The chain combines TRBV5-6 with TRBJ2-7; possible D gene TRBD2, 5 bases. V gave up 2 bases and J gave up 0 bases, with 12 bases separating them. Germline CDR1 SGHDT, CDR2 YYEEEE. This CDR3 contains 15 residues. DNA of the CDR3: TGTGCCAGCAGCTTACGGGAATTAAGCTCCTACGAGCAGTACTTC. It codes for CASSLRELSSYEQYF.